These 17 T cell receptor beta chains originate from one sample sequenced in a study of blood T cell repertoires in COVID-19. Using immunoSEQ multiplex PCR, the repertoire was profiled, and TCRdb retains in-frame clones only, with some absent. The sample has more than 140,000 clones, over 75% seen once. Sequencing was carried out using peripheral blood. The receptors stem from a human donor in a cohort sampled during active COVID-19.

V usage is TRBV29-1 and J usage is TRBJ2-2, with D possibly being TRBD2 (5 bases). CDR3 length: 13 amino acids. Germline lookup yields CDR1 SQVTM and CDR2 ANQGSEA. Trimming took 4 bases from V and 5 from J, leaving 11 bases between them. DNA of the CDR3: TGCAGCGTTGGTCCCAGAGGGACCGGGGAGCTGTTTTTT. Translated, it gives CSVGPRGTGELFF.

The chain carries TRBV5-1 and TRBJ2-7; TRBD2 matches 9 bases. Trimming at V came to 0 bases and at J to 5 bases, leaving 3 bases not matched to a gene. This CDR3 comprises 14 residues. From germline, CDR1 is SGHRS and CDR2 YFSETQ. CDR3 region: CASSLVVAGDEQYF. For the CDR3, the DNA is TGCGCCAGCAGCTTGGTAGTAGCGGGAGACGAGCAGTACTTC.

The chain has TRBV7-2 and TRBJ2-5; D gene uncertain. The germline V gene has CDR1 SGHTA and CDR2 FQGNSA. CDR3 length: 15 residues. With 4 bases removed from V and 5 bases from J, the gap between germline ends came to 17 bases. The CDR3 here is CASSSYLPARETQYF. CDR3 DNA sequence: TGTGCCAGCAGCTCCTACCTTCCCGCACGGGAGACCCAGTACTTC.

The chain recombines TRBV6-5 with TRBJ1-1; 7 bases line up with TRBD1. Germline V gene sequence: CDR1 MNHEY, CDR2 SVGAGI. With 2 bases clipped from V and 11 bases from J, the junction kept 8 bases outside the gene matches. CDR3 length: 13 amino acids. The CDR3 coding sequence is TGTGCCAGCAGTTACGACAGGGCCAAGGCGGCTTTCTTT. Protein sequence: CASSYDRAKAAFF.

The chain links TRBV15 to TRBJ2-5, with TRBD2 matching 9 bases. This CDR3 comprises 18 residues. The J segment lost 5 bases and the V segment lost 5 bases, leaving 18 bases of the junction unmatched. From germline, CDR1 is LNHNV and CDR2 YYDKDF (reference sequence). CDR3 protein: CATSGYGKSSGIGETQYF. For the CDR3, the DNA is TGTGCCACCAGCGGGTATGGCAAGTCTAGCGGGATTGGGGAGACCCAGTACTTC.

CDR3 in DNA: TGTGCCAGCAGCAGTCCTAACAATTCACCCCTCCACTTT. Residues: CASSSPNNSPLHF. The chain uses TRBV14 and TRBJ1-6; the D is unclear. V lost 5 bases, J lost 7 bases, and 9 bases lay in between. The CDR3 consists of 13 residues. The germline V gene has CDR1 SGHDN and CDR2 FVKESK.

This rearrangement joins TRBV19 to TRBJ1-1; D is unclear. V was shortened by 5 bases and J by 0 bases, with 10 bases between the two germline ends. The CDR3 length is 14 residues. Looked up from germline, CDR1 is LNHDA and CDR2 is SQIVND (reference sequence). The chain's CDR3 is CASSLQTVNTEAFF. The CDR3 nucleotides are TGTGCCAGTAGTCTACAGACGGTGAACACTGAAGCTTTCTTT.

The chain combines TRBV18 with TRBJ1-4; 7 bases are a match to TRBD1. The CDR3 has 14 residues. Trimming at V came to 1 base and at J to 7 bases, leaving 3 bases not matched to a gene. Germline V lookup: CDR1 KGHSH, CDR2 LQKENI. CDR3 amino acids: CASSPLRGSEKLFF. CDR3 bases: TGTGCCAGCTCACCACTCAGGGGGAGTGAAAAACTGTTTTTT.

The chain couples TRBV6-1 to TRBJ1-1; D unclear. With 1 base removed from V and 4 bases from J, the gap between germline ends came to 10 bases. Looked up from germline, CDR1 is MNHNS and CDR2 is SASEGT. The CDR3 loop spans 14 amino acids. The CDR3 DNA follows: TGTGCCAGCAGTGAAGTTAACTTCCCCACTGAAGCTTTCTTT. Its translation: CASSEVNFPTEAFF.

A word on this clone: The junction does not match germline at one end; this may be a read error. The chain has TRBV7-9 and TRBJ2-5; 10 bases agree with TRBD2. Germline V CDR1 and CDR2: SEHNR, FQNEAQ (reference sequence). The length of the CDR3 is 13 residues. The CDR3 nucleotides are TGTGCCAGCAGCCTAGCGGGAGTAGAGACCCAGTACTTC. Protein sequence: CASSLAGVETQYF.

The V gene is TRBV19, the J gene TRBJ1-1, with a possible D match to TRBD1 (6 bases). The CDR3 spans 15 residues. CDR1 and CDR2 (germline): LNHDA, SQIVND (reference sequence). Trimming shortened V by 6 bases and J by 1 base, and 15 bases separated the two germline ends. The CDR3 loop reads CASSQGAGENTEAFF. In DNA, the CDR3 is TGTGCCAGTAGCCAGGGCGCAGGGGAGAACACTGAAGCTTTCTTT.

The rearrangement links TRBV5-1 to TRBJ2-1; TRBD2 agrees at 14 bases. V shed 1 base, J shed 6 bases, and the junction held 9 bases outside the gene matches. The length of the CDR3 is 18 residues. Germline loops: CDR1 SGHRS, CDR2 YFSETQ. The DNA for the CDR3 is TGCGCCAGCAGCTTGCGTGGGACTAGCGGGAGTTCGGGCAATGAGCAGTTCTTC. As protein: CASSLRGTSGSSGNEQFF.

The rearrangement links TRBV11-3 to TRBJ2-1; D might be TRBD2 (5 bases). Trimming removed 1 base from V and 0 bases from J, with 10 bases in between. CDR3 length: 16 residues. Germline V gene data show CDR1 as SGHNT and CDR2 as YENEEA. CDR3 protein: CASSLAGTSSYNEQFF. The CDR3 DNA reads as TGTGCCAGCAGCTTAGCGGGAACGAGCTCCTACAATGAGCAGTTCTTC.

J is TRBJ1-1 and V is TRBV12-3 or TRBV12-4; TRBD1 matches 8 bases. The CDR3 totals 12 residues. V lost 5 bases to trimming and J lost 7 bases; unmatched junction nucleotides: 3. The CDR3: CASSITGGEAFF. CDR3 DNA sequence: TGTGCCAGCAGTATAACAGGGGGTGAAGCTTTCTTT.

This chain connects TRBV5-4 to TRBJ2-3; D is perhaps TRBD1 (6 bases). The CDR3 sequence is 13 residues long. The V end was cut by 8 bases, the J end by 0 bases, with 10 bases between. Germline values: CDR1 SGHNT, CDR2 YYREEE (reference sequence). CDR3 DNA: TGTGCCAGTCGGACAGTCAGCACAGATACGCAGTATTTT. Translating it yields CASRTVSTDTQYF.

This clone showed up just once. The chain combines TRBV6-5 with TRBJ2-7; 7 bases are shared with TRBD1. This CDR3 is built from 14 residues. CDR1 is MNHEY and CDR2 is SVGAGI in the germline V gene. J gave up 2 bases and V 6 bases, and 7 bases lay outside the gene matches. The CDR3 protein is CASRQGQAPYEQYF. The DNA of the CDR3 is TGTGCCAGCAGACAGGGGCAGGCCCCCTACGAGCAGTACTTC.

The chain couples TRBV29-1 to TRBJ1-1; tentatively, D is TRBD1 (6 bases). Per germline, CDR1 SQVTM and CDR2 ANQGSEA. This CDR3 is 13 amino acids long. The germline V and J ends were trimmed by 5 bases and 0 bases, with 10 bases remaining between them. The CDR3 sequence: CSVRQVMNTEAFF. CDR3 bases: TGCAGCGTTCGACAGGTGATGAACACTGAAGCTTTCTTT.